A selection of T cell receptor beta chains follows, all from one sample in a study of blood T cell repertoires in COVID-19. Profiled with immunoSEQ multiplex PCR; TCRdb holds only in-frame clones, not every one. This table holds about 60,000 clones, roughly four fifths found once. Material for sequencing was peripheral blood. Every receptor here comes from a human donor in a cohort sampled during active COVID-19. CDR3s include the opening cysteine and the closing phenylalanine or tryptophan. Fields, in order: J gene, clone size, V gene, D gene, CDR3 DNA, CDR3 protein. A D gene is named only where the DNA matches it firmly. Size is omitted from some rows. Given values are once, few, many or a class for expanded clones.

J: TRBJ2-7
size: once
V: TRBV15
D: NA
DNA: TGTGCCACCAGCAGAGAGGCTAGCGAGGACTACGAGCAGTACTTC
CDR3: CATSREASEDYEQYF

J: TRBJ1-1
size: NA
V: TRBV19
D: NA
DNA: TGTGCCAGTAGTATACAAGGGCGGGGCACTGAAGCTTTCTTT
CDR3: CASSIQGRGTEAFF

J: TRBJ1-5
size: NA
V: TRBV7-4
D: NA
DNA: TGTGCCAGCAGCTTAGTGGGCAGCGGAAGGCCCCAGCATTTT
CDR3: CASSLVGSGRPQHF

J: TRBJ2-1
size: NA
V: TRBV11-2
D: TRBD2
DNA: TGTGCCAGCAGCTCCACGGGACTAGCGGGAGGTGAGCAGTTCTTC
CDR3: CASSSTGLAGGEQFF

J: TRBJ2-4
size: NA
V: TRBV7-2
D: NA
DNA: TGTGCCAGCAGTTGGCCTCAGGGGGCCAAAAACATTCAGTACTTC
CDR3: CASSWPQGAKNIQYF

J: TRBJ2-2
size: NA
V: TRBV19
D: TRBD1
DNA: TGTGCCAGTAGTGTCACAGGGGGGAACACCGGGGAGCTGTTTTTT
CDR3: CASSVTGGNTGELFF

J: TRBJ2-3
size: NA
V: TRBV2
D: NA
DNA: TGTGCCAGCAGTGCCCGCCGGAGGGCGGGCACAGATACGCAGTATTTT
CDR3: CASSARRRAGTDTQYF

J: TRBJ2-1
size: NA
V: TRBV24-1
D: TRBD2
DNA: TGTGCCACCAGTGACACACTAGCGGGAGGGCTTTACAATGAGCAGTTCTTC
CDR3: CATSDTLAGGLYNEQFF

J: TRBJ1-2
size: NA
V: TRBV7-2
D: TRBD1
DNA: TGTGCCAGCAGCCCTCTAGGGACAGGGGCTAACTATGGCTACACCTTC
CDR3: CASSPLGTGANYGYTF

J: TRBJ2-7
size: once
V: TRBV7-2
D: NA
DNA: TGTGCCAGCAGCTTAGCGGGAGGCTACGAGCAGTACTTC
CDR3: CASSLAGGYEQYF

J: TRBJ2-3
size: NA
V: TRBV12-5
D: NA
DNA: TGTGCTAGTGGTTTGGTCTCACGAGGGACAGATACGCAGTATTTT
CDR3: CASGLVSRGTDTQYF

J: TRBJ1-5
size: NA
V: TRBV30
D: NA
DNA: TGTGCCTGGAGTTCAGGGAACAATCAGCCCCAGCATTTT
CDR3: CAWSSGNNQPQHF

J: TRBJ2-7
size: NA
V: TRBV19
D: TRBD2
DNA: TGTGCCAGTAGTATATCCCTCGGACTAGCGGGAGGTTACGAGCAGTACTTC
CDR3: CASSISLGLAGGYEQYF

J: TRBJ2-3
size: NA
V: TRBV29-1
D: NA
DNA: TGCAGCCCATTCACAGATACGCAGTATTTT
CDR3: CSPFTDTQYF

J: TRBJ2-6
size: NA
V: TRBV5-1
D: NA
DNA: TGCGCCAGCAGCTTGGCGAATGAAGGGAGGTCTGGGGCCAACGTCCTGACTTTC
CDR3: CASSLANEGRSGANVLTF

J: TRBJ2-7
size: NA
V: TRBV6-5
D: NA
DNA: TGTGCCAGCAGTTACTCGGGGGGGCCCTCCTACGAGCAGTACTTC
CDR3: CASSYSGGPSYEQYF

J: TRBJ1-2
size: NA
V: TRBV10-2
D: TRBD1
DNA: TGCGCCAGCTTGGGACAGTCCTTAGATGGCTACACCTTC
CDR3: CASLGQSLDGYTF

J: TRBJ2-7
size: NA
V: TRBV28
D: TRBD1
DNA: TGTGCCAGCAGTTTATTGGGACAGGGGGCCTACGAGCAGTACTTC
CDR3: CASSLLGQGAYEQYF

J: TRBJ1-1
size: few
V: TRBV5-1
D: TRBD1
DNA: TGCGCCAGCAGCCAGGGACAGGGATCCACTGAAGCTTTCTTT
CDR3: CASSQGQGSTEAFF

J: TRBJ1-5
size: NA
V: TRBV6-5
D: NA
DNA: TGTGCCAGCAATGCGGGGAATCAGCCCCAGCATTTT
CDR3: CASNAGNQPQHF

J: TRBJ2-1
size: NA
V: TRBV7-8
D: NA
DNA: TGTGCCAGCAGCTTAGTAGGGGTTGGGAATGAGCAGTTCTTC
CDR3: CASSLVGVGNEQFF

J: TRBJ2-1
size: NA
V: TRBV28
D: TRBD2
DNA: TGTGCCAGCAGTCAAATAGCGGGAGGGAGATACAATGAGCAGTTCTTC
CDR3: CASSQIAGGRYNEQFF

J: TRBJ1-3
size: NA
V: TRBV7-8
D: NA
DNA: TGTGCCAGCAGCTCCCCAGACAGTCTTGGAAACACCATATATTTT
CDR3: CASSSPDSLGNTIYF

J: TRBJ1-2
size: NA
V: TRBV24-1
D: NA
DNA: TGTGCCACCAGGGGGTCATCGGGGGGCGATGGCTACACCTTC
CDR3: CATRGSSGGDGYTF

J: TRBJ1-3
size: NA
V: TRBV2
D: TRBD1
DNA: TGTGCCAGCAGTGAAGCGTGGACAGGGAACGGAAACACCATATATTTT
CDR3: CASSEAWTGNGNTIYF

J: TRBJ1-5
size: NA
V: TRBV7-2
D: NA
DNA: TGTGCCAGCAGCTTAGACTACCAAACTCATCAGCCCCAGCATTTT
CDR3: CASSLDYQTHQPQHF

J: TRBJ2-2
size: NA
V: TRBV30
D: TRBD2
DNA: TGTGCCTGGAGTGTGTCCCGGACTAGCGGGGTCCCAGCCAGGGAGCTGTTTTTT
CDR3: CAWSVSRTSGVPARELFF

J: TRBJ1-1
size: NA
V: TRBV3-1/TRBV3-2
D: NA
DNA: TGTGCCAGCAGCCAAGAATCAGGGAGGTCTGCTGAAGCTTTCTTT
CDR3: CASSQESGRSAEAFF

J: TRBJ2-7
size: NA
V: TRBV9
D: NA
DNA: TGTGCCAGCAGCGTAGCATATACCGGGACAACTCGAGAGTACTTC
CDR3: CASSVAYTGTTREYF

J: TRBJ1-2
size: NA
V: TRBV5-1
D: NA
DNA: TGCGCCAGCAGCTTGGAGCCCGAGGATACCTCAAACTATGGCTACACCTTC
CDR3: CASSLEPEDTSNYGYTF

J: TRBJ1-6
size: NA
V: TRBV19
D: TRBD1
DNA: TGTGCCACTGAATGGGAATCCAGGGGGCGTTGGGGTTCACCCCTCCACTTT
CDR3: CATEWESRGRWGSPLHF

J: TRBJ1-6
size: NA
V: TRBV28
D: TRBD1
DNA: TGTGCCAGCAGCACAGGGGGCACCGCTAATTCACCCCTCCACTTT
CDR3: CASSTGGTANSPLHF